The rows below give T cell receptor beta chains drawn from one sample of a study of cytomegalovirus exposure and HLA in healthy donors. Only in-frame clones appear in the TCRdb table, and some are missing; sequencing was by immunoSEQ multiplex PCR. The sample shows 150,000 to 200,000 clones, 82% of them seen only once. The specimen sequenced was PBMCs. All receptors derive from a girl aged 2 to 10 in good health and CMV-seropositive. Each CDR3 is given with its conserved first and last residue. A D gene is named only where the DNA matches it firmly. Expanded clones get a size class; other rows say once, few or many, or leave the size out.

v_call	j_call	clone_size	d_call	cdr3_nt	cdr3_aa
TRBV7-9	TRBJ2-1	.	TRBD2	TGTGCCAGCAGCTTACCCGGGACTAGCGGGAGGTCCGGGTCGAATGAGCAGTTCTTC	CASSLPGTSGRSGSNEQFF
TRBV7-9	TRBJ2-2	.	.	TGTGCCAGCAGCCGGAGGTCAGGCACCGGGGAGCTGTTTTTT	CASSRRSGTGELFF
TRBV2	TRBJ1-1	once	.	TGTGCCAGCAGTGCCGGGACATCCGCCGACACTGAAGCTTTCTTT	CASSAGTSADTEAFF
TRBV9	TRBJ2-3	.	.	TGTGCCAGCAGCGTACCCCTCAGCACAGATACGCAGTATTTT	CASSVPLSTDTQYF
TRBV5-1	TRBJ1-2	.	.	TGCGCCAGCAGCTTGGGGGCCCGACAGGTTAACTATGGCTACACCTTC	CASSLGARQVNYGYTF
TRBV5-1	TRBJ1-5	.	.	TGCGCCAGCAGCCTCGGAGGTGAGGGTGGACAGCCCCAGCATTTT	CASSLGGEGGQPQHF
TRBV29-1	TRBJ1-5	.	TRBD1	TGCAGCGAGGACGATGGACAGGGGGTAGACGGTCAGCCCCAGCATTTT	CSEDDGQGVDGQPQHF
TRBV7-8	TRBJ1-1	.	.	TGTGCCAGCAGAGCCCGGAGGGGCGAAGGTCCGGAAGCTTTCTTT	CASRARRGEGPEAFF
TRBV29-1	TRBJ2-3	.	TRBD2	TGCAGCGTTGAAGCTAGCGGGAGGGATACGCAGTATTTT	CSVEASGRDTQYF
TRBV12-5	TRBJ2-7	.	TRBD1	TGTGCTAGTGGTCCCGGGACAGACTCCTACGAGCAGTACTTC	CASGPGTDSYEQYF
TRBV19	TRBJ1-1	.	.	TGTGCCAGTAGTATTGGGACTGGGCCAGTGAACACTGAAGCTTTCTTT	CASSIGTGPVNTEAFF
TRBV30	TRBJ1-5	.	.	TGTGCCTGGAGCGTGACAGAAGGGCCCCAGCATTTT	CAWSVTEGPQHF
TRBV28	TRBJ2-7	.	.	TGTGCCAGCAGTTTACCGGGTTCCTACGAGCAGTACTTC	CASSLPGSYEQYF
TRBV30	TRBJ2-1	.	TRBD1	TGTGCCTGGAGTGTAGGGGGACAGGGCCACAATGAGCAGTTCTTC	CAWSVGGQGHNEQFF
TRBV5-8	TRBJ2-3	.	.	TGTGCCAGCAGCCCGGCGAGCGGTTGGAACACAGATACGCAGTATTTT	CASSPASGWNTDTQYF
TRBV5-1	TRBJ1-4	.	.	TGCGCCAGCAGCTTACAGGGTATGAATGAAAAACTGTTTTTT	CASSLQGMNEKLFF
TRBV7-9	TRBJ2-6	few	TRBD2	TGTGCCAGCAGCCCCGGCGGGGGCTCTGGGGCCAACGTCCTGACTTTC	CASSPGGGSGANVLTF
TRBV18	TRBJ1-1	.	TRBD1	TGTGCCAGCTCCCAGGAGACAGGGGCGGGGAACACTGAAGCTTTCTTT	CASSQETGAGNTEAFF
TRBV29-1	TRBJ1-1	.	.	TGCAGCGTTGCGACAGATCCTGAGATGAACACTGAAGCTTTCTTT	CSVATDPEMNTEAFF
TRBV5-4	TRBJ2-3	.	.	TGTGCCAGCAGCTTACGGCTTAGCTCGAGCACAGATACGCAGTATTTT	CASSLRLSSSTDTQYF
TRBV28	TRBJ1-1	.	TRBD1	TGTGCCAGCAGTTTTGGGACAGGGGGATTGGATGCTTTCTTT	CASSFGTGGLDAFF
TRBV4-1	TRBJ1-2	.	.	TGCGCCAGCAGCCAATGGGCAGGGCCGGGTGGCTACACCTTC	CASSQWAGPGGYTF
TRBV11-2	TRBJ2-7	.	.	TGTGCCAGCAGCCCAACTCTAGCCGGGGAGCAGTACTTC	CASSPTLAGEQYF
TRBV28	TRBJ1-2	.	.	TGTGCCAGCAGTTTCCCGGGTAACTATGGCTACACCTTC	CASSFPGNYGYTF
TRBV28	TRBJ1-1	.	TRBD1	TGTGCCACCCGGGACAGGGGGATCGGCACTGAAGCTTTCTTT	CATRDRGIGTEAFF
TRBV2	TRBJ1-3	.	TRBD1	TGTGCCAGCAGTGAAAGTCTCGGACAGGGGGCCCTATCGACCGGAAACACCATATATTTT	CASSESLGQGALSTGNTIYF
TRBV5-5	TRBJ1-5	.	.	TGTGCCAGCAGCTTGTCGAGAATTAATATCGATCAGCCCCAGCATTTT	CASSLSRINIDQPQHF
TRBV4-1	TRBJ1-4	.	.	TGCGCCAGCAGCCAAGCGATCAGTGAAAAACTGTTTTTT	CASSQAISEKLFF
TRBV6-4	TRBJ2-2	.	.	TGTGCCAGCAGTGAGGAAGGGGGAAACACCGGGGAGCTGTTTTTT	CASSEEGGNTGELFF
TRBV5-4	TRBJ2-5	.	TRBD2	TGTGCCAGCAGCGTACAACTAGCGGGAGGGAAAGAGACCCAGTACTTC	CASSVQLAGGKETQYF
TRBV28	TRBJ1-5	.	.	TGTGCCACCCTTGAGCTTCGGGGGAACAATCAGCCCCAGCATTTT	CATLELRGNNQPQHF
TRBV27	TRBJ2-7	few	TRBD1	TGTGCCAGCAGTTGGCAGGGGGCGCTCGAGCAGTACTTC	CASSWQGALEQYF
TRBV7-8	TRBJ2-1	.	TRBD2	TGTGCCAGCAGCTTGGGACTAGCGGGAGGCAATGAGCAGTTCTTC	CASSLGLAGGNEQFF
TRBV25-1	TRBJ2-7	once	TRBD2	TGTGCCTCGACCCCGACTAGCGGGAGGAACGAGCAGTACTTC	CASTPTSGRNEQYF
TRBV5-1	TRBJ2-1	.	TRBD1	TGCGCCAGCAGCTTGATCGGACAGGGGGCCCCTTCGCCCTACAATGAGCAGTTCTTC	CASSLIGQGAPSPYNEQFF
TRBV6-6	TRBJ2-2	.	TRBD1	TGTGCCAGCAGACAGGGACAGGGTGGCACCGGGGAGCTGTTTTTT	CASRQGQGGTGELFF
TRBV29-1	TRBJ1-2	.	TRBD1	TGCAGCGTCGGGACAGGTTATGCCTATGGCTACACCTTC	CSVGTGYAYGYTF
TRBV30	TRBJ1-1	.	.	TGTGCCTGGAGTGTAGTTGGGGGGACTGAAGCTTTCTTT	CAWSVVGGTEAFF
TRBV5-4	TRBJ1-1	once	.	TGTGCCAGCCGCGGGGGGGCCACTGAAGCTTTCTTT	CASRGGATEAFF
TRBV28	TRBJ2-7	.	TRBD2	TGTGCCAGCAGTTCTAGCGGGAGCCTCTACGAGCAGTACTTC	CASSSSGSLYEQYF
TRBV30	TRBJ2-1	.	.	TGTGCCTGGAGTCGCCCGCGAGAGCAGTTCTTC	CAWSRPREQFF
TRBV6-1	TRBJ1-4	.	.	TGTGCCAGCACGAGGGAAACTAATGAAAAACTGTTTTTT	CASTRETNEKLFF
TRBV4-1	TRBJ2-2	.	TRBD2	TGCGCCAGCAGCCTAGTAGCGGGAACCGGGGAGCTGTTTTTT	CASSLVAGTGELFF
TRBV6-5	TRBJ2-1	.	TRBD2	TGTGCCAGCAGTAGCGGGGGCTTTTGGCAGTTCTTC	CASSSGGFWQFF
TRBV5-1	TRBJ1-1	few	TRBD1	TGCGCCAGCAGCGATGCAGGGGGGACTGAAGCTTTCTTT	CASSDAGGTEAFF
TRBV13	TRBJ2-5	.	TRBD2	TGTGCCAGCAGCCCCTGGGGGGGGGAGACCCAGTACTTC	CASSPWGGETQYF
TRBV6-6	TRBJ2-1	.	.	TGTGCCAGCAACAAAAGAACAGGACAGCTTAACAATGAGCAGTTCTTC	CASNKRTGQLNNEQFF
TRBV5-6	TRBJ2-5	.	.	TGTGCCAGCAGCTTCGGTGGGGGGGCCGTTTACCAAGAGACCCAGTACTTC	CASSFGGGAVYQETQYF
TRBV6-5	TRBJ1-5	few	.	TGTGCCAGCAGTCGGGATAGGGTACGGAATCAGCCCCAGCATTTT	CASSRDRVRNQPQHF
TRBV30	TRBJ2-7	.	.	TGTGCCTGGGGGGTAGGAAGCGGTCCCTACGAGCAGTACTTC	CAWGVGSGPYEQYF
TRBV19	TRBJ1-3	.	TRBD1	TGTGCCAGTAGTATATCACAGGGGCCCGGAAACACCATATATTTT	CASSISQGPGNTIYF
TRBV7-7	TRBJ2-3	.	.	TGTGCTAGCAGCCAGGGTAGCACAGATACGCAGTATTTT	CASSQGSTDTQYF
TRBV6-1	TRBJ1-5	few	TRBD1	TGTGCCAGCAGTGGGGGACAGACGATATATAGCAATCAGCCCCAGCATTTT	CASSGGQTIYSNQPQHF
TRBV30	TRBJ2-2	.	TRBD2	TGTGCCTGGAATTCGGGACTAGCGGGCCTGCGCGACACCGGGGAGCTGTTTTTT	CAWNSGLAGLRDTGELFF